This is a list of T cell receptor beta chains from one sample in a study of CD8+ T cells in alopecia areata. The method was immunoSEQ multiplex PCR; TCRdb's version includes in-frame clones alone and lacks a portion of them. The sample carries some 200,000 clones, approximately 53% recorded once. Sequencing was carried out using CD8+ T cells sorted from blood. The receptors come from a human donor in good health. Both conserved end residues are part of each CDR3. The D gene is left open where the match is weak. Rows give clone size only sometimes, using once, few, many, or a class for an expanded clone.

D,length,V,J,size,CDR3,DNA
TRBD2,16,TRBV7-9,TRBJ2-7,NA,CASSLIGGGNSYEQYF,TGTGCCAGCAGCTTAATCGGGGGAGGGAACTCCTACGAGCAGTACTTC
NA,10,TRBV29-1,TRBJ1-1,NA,CSVPGQEAFF,TGCAGCGTCCCGGGACAAGAAGCTTTCTTT
NA,13,TRBV6-5,TRBJ2-2,NA,CASTGGGTGELFF,TGTGCCAGCACCGGAGGGGGCACCGGGGAGCTGTTTTTT
TRBD1,14,TRBV15,TRBJ2-7,few,CATSDGTGGRSDRF,TGTGCCACCAGCGATGGGACAGGGGGCAGGTCGGATCGCTTC
NA,12,TRBV30,TRBJ2-5,NA,CAWSVFFETQYF,TGTGCCTGGAGTGTATTTTTTGAGACCCAGTACTTC
TRBD1,15,TRBV6-5,TRBJ2-1,NA,CASRHGTGGNNEQFF,TGTGCCAGCAGACACGGGACAGGGGGTAACAATGAGCAGTTCTTC
NA,12,TRBV29-1,TRBJ2-3,NA,CSVQGGTDTQYF,TGCAGCGTCCAAGGGGGCACAGATACGCAGTATTTT
NA,12,TRBV11-2,TRBJ2-2,NA,CASSPTAGELFF,TGTGCCAGCAGCCCCACGGCCGGGGAGCTGTTTTTT
NA,15,TRBV19,TRBJ2-6,many,CASSSLDSGANVLTF,TGTGCCAGTAGTTCACTAGACTCTGGGGCCAACGTCCTGACTTTC
TRBD1,14,TRBV15,TRBJ2-7,NA,CATSRVTQGDEQYF,TGTGCCACCAGCAGAGTAACACAGGGGGACGAGCAGTACTTC
NA,15,TRBV7-8,TRBJ2-6,once,CASSPQISGANVLTF,TGTGCCAGCAGCCCGCAGATTTCTGGGGCCAACGTCCTGACTTTC
TRBD2,17,TRBV7-3,TRBJ2-2,NA,CASSSQRGLADTGELFF,TGTGCCAGCAGCTCCCAGAGGGGCCTAGCGGACACCGGGGAGCTGTTTTTT
NA,10,TRBV27,TRBJ1-4,NA,CASNYEKLFF,TGTGCCAGCAATTATGAAAAACTGTTTTTT
NA,17,TRBV15,TRBJ2-3,NA,CATSRAGWGGGTDTQYF,TGTGCCACCAGCAGAGCCGGATGGGGCGGCGGCACAGATACGCAGTATTTT
NA,12,TRBV7-9,TRBJ2-2,NA,CASSVLAGELFF,TGTGCCAGCAGCGTCCTTGCCGGGGAGCTGTTTTTT
NA,14,TRBV19,TRBJ1-5,many,CASSIKGPDQPQHF,TGTGCCAGTAGTATAAAGGGTCCTGATCAGCCCCAGCATTTT
NA,13,TRBV7-2,TRBJ2-7,NA,CASSLWGTYEQYF,TGTGCCAGCAGCTTATGGGGTACCTACGAGCAGTACTTC
NA,17,TRBV23-1,TRBJ1-5,NA,CASTRSREFRLNQPQHF,TGCGCCAGCACCAGAAGCAGGGAATTTCGTCTCAATCAGCCCCAGCATTTT
NA,14,TRBV29-1,TRBJ2-5,NA,CSVEAWQAQETQYF,TGCAGCGTTGAAGCATGGCAGGCCCAAGAGACCCAGTACTTC
NA,16,TRBV7-9,TRBJ2-5,NA,CASSLDWATAPETQYF,TGTGCCAGCAGCTTAGATTGGGCCACGGCCCCAGAGACCCAGTACTTC
TRBD1,16,TRBV4-1,TRBJ1-1,NA,CASSQPRTGGLLEAFF,TGCGCCAGCAGCCAACCCCGGACAGGGGGCTTGTTAGAAGCTTTCTTT
TRBD2,15,TRBV13,TRBJ2-3,once,CASSNRLAGGDTQYF,TGTGCCAGCAGCAACCGACTAGCGGGTGGGGATACGCAGTATTTT
NA,13,TRBV29-1,TRBJ2-3,few,CSVAGIRTDTQYF,TGCAGCGTTGCGGGGATCCGCACAGATACGCAGTATTTT
TRBD1,14,TRBV30,TRBJ2-3,NA,CAWNPGQGADTQYF,TGTGCCTGGAACCCGGGACAGGGGGCAGATACGCAGTATTTT
TRBD1,16,TRBV4-1,TRBJ1-2,NA,CASSQEPGTGLKGYTF,TGCGCCAGCAGCCAAGAACCCGGGACAGGGTTAAAAGGCTACACCTTC
NA,18,TRBV5-6,TRBJ1-5,NA,CASSLWGRGLSGNQPQHF,TGTGCCAGCAGCTTATGGGGCAGGGGATTAAGCGGCAATCAGCCCCAGCATTTT
NA,13,TRBV7-2,TRBJ2-5,NA,CASSLLLQETQYF,TGTGCCAGCAGCTTACTCCTACAAGAGACCCAGTACTTC
TRBD2,12,TRBV30,TRBJ2-1,NA,CAWSLGGNEQFF,TGTGCCTGGAGCCTGGGGGGGAATGAGCAGTTCTTC
NA,12,TRBV29-1,TRBJ1-1,few,CSGNDGGGEAFF,TGCAGCGGGAACGACGGAGGGGGTGAAGCTTTCTTT
NA,14,TRBV18,TRBJ1-2,NA,CASSPPSGMYGYTF,TGTGCCAGCTCACCACCTTCAGGGATGTATGGCTACACCTTC
NA,16,TRBV29-1,TRBJ1-2,NA,CSVEDFIGKGQGGYTF,TGCAGCGTTGAAGATTTTATTGGCAAGGGGCAGGGTGGCTACACCTTC
TRBD1,18,TRBV7-8,TRBJ2-6,few,CASSPRTGSISGANVLTF,TGTGCCAGCAGCCCGAGGACAGGTTCCATCTCTGGGGCCAACGTCCTGACTTTC
NA,11,TRBV7-9,TRBJ2-3,few,CATPVGGTQYF,TGTGCCACCCCAGTGGGTGGTACGCAGTATTTT
NA,14,TRBV2,TRBJ2-5,NA,CASSDYGYQETQYF,TGTGCCAGCAGTGATTACGGCTACCAAGAGACCCAGTACTTC
TRBD2,15,TRBV4-2,TRBJ2-5,few,CASSQLAGGAETQYF,TGTGCCAGCAGCCAACTAGCGGGGGGCGCAGAGACCCAGTACTTC
NA,13,TRBV5-1,TRBJ1-2,NA,CASSPTGARGYTF,TGCGCCAGCAGCCCCACTGGGGCCCGGGGCTACACCTTC
NA,17,TRBV18,TRBJ2-1,NA,CASSPVWDGSKYNEQFF,TGTGCCAGCTCACCAGTCTGGGACGGAAGTAAATACAATGAGCAGTTCTTC
NA,15,TRBV11-2,TRBJ2-7,NA,CASSLVGGRADEQYF,TGTGCCAGCAGCTTAGTCGGGGGCAGGGCGGACGAGCAGTACTTC
NA,14,TRBV15,TRBJ2-2,few,CATNPDRFTGELFF,TGTGCCACCAACCCGGACAGATTCACCGGGGAGCTGTTTTTT
NA,13,TRBV6-1,TRBJ2-1,few,CASSTGSYNEQFF,TGTGCCAGCAGTACAGGGTCCTACAATGAGCAGTTCTTC
TRBD1,16,TRBV29-1,TRBJ2-1,few,CSVESPWDRGSGEQFF,TGCAGCGTTGAAAGCCCGTGGGACAGGGGGTCTGGTGAGCAGTTCTTC
NA,12,TRBV11-2,TRBJ1-6,NA,CASSLTNSPLHF,TGTGCCAGCAGCCTGACCAATTCACCCCTCCACTTT
NA,12,TRBV29-1,TRBJ2-2,few,CSVPQGTGELFF,TGCAGCGTTCCTCAGGGAACCGGGGAGCTGTTTTTT